This is a list of T cell receptor beta chains from one sample in a study of blood T cell repertoires in COVID-19. This table comes from immunoSEQ multiplex PCR, and its TCRdb copy is limited to in-frame clones, with some not included. The table lists around 300,000 clones, over 75% of them singletons. What was sequenced was peripheral blood. These receptors originate from a human donor in a cohort sampled during active COVID-19. CDR3s include the opening cysteine and the closing phenylalanine or tryptophan. The D gene is left open where the match is weak. Expanded clones are given a class, and other clones once, few, many or no size at all.

len	j_gene	abundance	v_gene	d_gene	CDR3aa	CDR3nt
15	TRBJ1-2	once	TRBV14	TRBD1	CASKETGAPYGGYTF	TGTGCCAGCAAGGAGACAGGGGCTCCCTATGGAGGCTACACCTTC
12	TRBJ1-2	.	TRBV28	.	CASSPRNYGYTF	TGTGCCAGCAGTCCTAGAAACTATGGCTACACCTTC
14	TRBJ1-2	.	TRBV28	TRBD1	CASSSGTGNYGYTF	TGTGCCAGCAGTTCCGGGACAGGGAACTATGGCTACACCTTC
11	TRBJ2-7	.	TRBV12-3/TRBV12-4	.	CASSRNYEQYF	TGTGCCAGCAGCCGTAACTACGAGCAGTACTTC
16	TRBJ2-1	.	TRBV5-5	.	CASSLGGYAAYNEQFF	TGTGCCAGCTCCTTGGGCGGGTACGCGGCCTACAATGAGCAGTTCTTC
17	TRBJ2-5	.	TRBV11-3	TRBD1	CASSPGWAGQGQETQYF	TGTGCCAGCAGCCCTGGGTGGGCGGGACAGGGGCAAGAGACCCAGTACTTC
16	TRBJ2-1	.	TRBV4-2	TRBD2	CASSQDAAGGFNEQFF	TGTGCCAGCAGCCAAGACGCAGCGGGAGGTTTCAATGAGCAGTTCTTC
15	TRBJ1-1	.	TRBV19	.	CASSIGAGEVTEAFF	TGTGCCAGTAGTATAGGGGCAGGGGAAGTCACTGAAGCTTTCTTT
13	TRBJ2-7	.	TRBV12-3/TRBV12-4	.	CASSSHHGVEQYF	TGTGCCAGCAGTTCACATCACGGGGTCGAGCAGTACTTC
15	TRBJ1-1	.	TRBV6-5	.	CASSPREGRLAEAFF	TGTGCCAGCAGTCCCCGGGAGGGACGGCTGGCTGAAGCTTTCTTT
13	TRBJ2-1	.	TRBV7-9	TRBD2	CASSLQGEGEQFF	TGTGCCAGCAGCTTACAAGGGGAGGGTGAGCAGTTCTTC
16	TRBJ2-3	.	TRBV16	TRBD2	CASSHQTSGNSDTQYF	TGTGCCAGCAGCCACCAGACTAGCGGGAACTCAGATACGCAGTATTTT